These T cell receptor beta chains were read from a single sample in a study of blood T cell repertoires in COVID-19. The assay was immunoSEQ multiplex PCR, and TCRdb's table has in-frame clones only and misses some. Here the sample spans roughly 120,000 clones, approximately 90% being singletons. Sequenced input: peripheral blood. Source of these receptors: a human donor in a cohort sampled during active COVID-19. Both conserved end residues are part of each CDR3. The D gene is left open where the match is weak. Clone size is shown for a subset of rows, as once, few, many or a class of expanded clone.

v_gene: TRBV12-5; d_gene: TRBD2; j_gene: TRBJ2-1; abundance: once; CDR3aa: CASGTRTSGRADEQFF; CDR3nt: TGTGCTAGTGGTACTCGGACTAGCGGGAGGGCCGATGAGCAGTTCTTC
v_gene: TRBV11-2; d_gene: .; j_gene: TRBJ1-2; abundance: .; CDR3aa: CASSRRQGFGYTF; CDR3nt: TGTGCCAGCAGTCGCCGCCAGGGTTTTGGCTACACCTTC
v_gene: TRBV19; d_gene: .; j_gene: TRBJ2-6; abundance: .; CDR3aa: CASGSRGLTGANVLTF; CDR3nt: TGTGCCAGTGGTTCGCGGGGCCTGACTGGGGCCAACGTCCTGACTTTC
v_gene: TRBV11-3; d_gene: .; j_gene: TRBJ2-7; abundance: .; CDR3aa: CASSSLGGPYEQYF; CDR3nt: TGTGCCAGCAGCTCCTTGGGGGGACCCTACGAGCAGTACTTC
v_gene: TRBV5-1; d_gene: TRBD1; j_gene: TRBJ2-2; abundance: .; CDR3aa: CASSLVWDRVAGELFF; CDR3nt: TGCGCCAGCAGCTTGGTATGGGACAGGGTGGCCGGGGAGCTGTTTTTT
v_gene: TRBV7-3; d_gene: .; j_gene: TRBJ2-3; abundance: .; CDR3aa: CASTSPGVPDTQYF; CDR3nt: TGTGCCAGCACCTCCCCCGGAGTCCCAGATACGCAGTATTTT
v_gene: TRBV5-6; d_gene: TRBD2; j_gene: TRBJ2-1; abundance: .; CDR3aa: CASSWTSGRNSYNEQFF; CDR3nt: TGTGCCAGCAGCTGGACTAGCGGGAGAAACTCCTACAATGAGCAGTTCTTC
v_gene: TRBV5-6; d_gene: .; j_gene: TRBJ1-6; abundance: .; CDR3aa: CASSADSSSYNSPLHF; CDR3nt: TGTGCCAGCAGCGCGGACAGCAGCTCCTATAATTCACCCCTCCACTTT
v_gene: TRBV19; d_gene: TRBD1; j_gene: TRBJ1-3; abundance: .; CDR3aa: CASSSTGTGSGNTIYF; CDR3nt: TGTGCCAGTAGTTCGACCGGGACAGGATCTGGAAACACCATATATTTT
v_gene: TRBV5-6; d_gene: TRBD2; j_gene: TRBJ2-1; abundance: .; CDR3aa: CASRASGYNEQFF; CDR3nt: TGTGCCAGCAGGGCTAGCGGTTACAATGAGCAGTTCTTC
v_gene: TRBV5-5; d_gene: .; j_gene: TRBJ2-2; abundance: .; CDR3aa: CASSLSAANTGELFF; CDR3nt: TGTGCCAGCAGCTTATCAGCGGCCAACACCGGGGAGCTGTTTTTT
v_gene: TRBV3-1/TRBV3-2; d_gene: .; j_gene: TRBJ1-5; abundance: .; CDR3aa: CASSQEGGSLQPQHF; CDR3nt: TGTGCCAGCAGCCAAGAAGGGGGAAGTCTTCAGCCCCAGCATTTT
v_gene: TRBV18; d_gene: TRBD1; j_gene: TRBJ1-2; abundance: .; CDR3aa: CASSPGDSPYGYTF; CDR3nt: TGTGCCAGCTCACCCGGGGACAGTCCATATGGCTACACCTTC
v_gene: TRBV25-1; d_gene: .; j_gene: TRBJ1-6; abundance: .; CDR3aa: CASSGISGTRGLSLHF; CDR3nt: TGTGCCAGCAGTGGGATTTCCGGGACAAGGGGTTTGTCCCTCCACTTT
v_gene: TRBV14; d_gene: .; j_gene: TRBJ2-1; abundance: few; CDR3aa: CASSRIADEQFF; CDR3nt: TGTGCCAGCAGTCGTATAGCGGATGAGCAGTTCTTC
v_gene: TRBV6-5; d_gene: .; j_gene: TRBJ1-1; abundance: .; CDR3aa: CASTRTGNTEAFF; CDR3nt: TGTGCCAGCACCCGAACAGGGAACACTGAAGCTTTCTTT
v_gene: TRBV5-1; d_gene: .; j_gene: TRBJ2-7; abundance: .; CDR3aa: CASSLGDSLEGQYF; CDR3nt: TGCGCCAGCAGCTTGGGGGACAGCCTGGAGGGGCAGTACTTC
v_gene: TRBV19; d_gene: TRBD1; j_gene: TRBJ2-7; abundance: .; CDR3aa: CASSDGQGAYEQYF; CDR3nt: TGTGCCAGTAGTGATGGACAGGGGGCTTACGAGCAGTACTTC
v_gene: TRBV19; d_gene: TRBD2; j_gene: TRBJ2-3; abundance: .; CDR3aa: CASSGAGADTQYF; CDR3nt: TGTGCCAGTAGTGGCGCGGGAGCAGATACGCAGTATTTT
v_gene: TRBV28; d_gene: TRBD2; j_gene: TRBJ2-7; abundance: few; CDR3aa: CASSLHLAGLTYEQYF; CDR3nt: TGTGCCAGCAGTTTACATCTAGCGGGCCTAACCTACGAGCAGTACTTC
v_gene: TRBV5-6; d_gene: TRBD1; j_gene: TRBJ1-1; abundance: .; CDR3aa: CASSSITGDTEAFF; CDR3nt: TGTGCCAGCAGTTCAATTACAGGGGACACTGAAGCTTTCTTT
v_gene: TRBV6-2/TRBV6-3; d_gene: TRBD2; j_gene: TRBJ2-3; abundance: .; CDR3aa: CASSYPRASRLALITDTQYF; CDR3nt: TGTGCCAGCAGTTACCCTCGTGCTAGCCGACTAGCGCTTATTACAGATACGCAGTATTTT
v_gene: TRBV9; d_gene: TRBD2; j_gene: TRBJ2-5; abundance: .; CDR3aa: CASSPQPSGGKETQYF; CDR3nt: TGTGCCAGCAGCCCCCAACCCAGCGGGGGGAAAGAGACCCAGTACTTC
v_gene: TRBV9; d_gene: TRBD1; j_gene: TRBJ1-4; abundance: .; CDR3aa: CASSRGQGKEKLFF; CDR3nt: TGTGCCAGCAGCCGGGGACAGGGAAAAGAAAAACTGTTTTTT
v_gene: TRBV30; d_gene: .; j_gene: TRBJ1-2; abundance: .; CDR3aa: CAWSVLPSHYGYTF; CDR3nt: TGTGCCTGGAGTGTACTTCCGTCCCACTATGGCTACACCTTC
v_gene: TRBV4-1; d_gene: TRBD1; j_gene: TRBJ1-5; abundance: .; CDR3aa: CASSQDLPRGTNQPQHF; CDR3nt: TGCGCCAGCAGCCAAGATCTCCCCAGGGGGACCAATCAGCCCCAGCATTTT
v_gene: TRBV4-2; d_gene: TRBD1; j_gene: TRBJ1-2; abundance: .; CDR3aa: CASSQVGEGQGLNGYTF; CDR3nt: TGTGCCAGCAGCCAAGTTGGCGAGGGACAGGGTTTAAATGGCTACACCTTC
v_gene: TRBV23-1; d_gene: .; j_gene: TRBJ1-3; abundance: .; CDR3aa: CASSRSTEGDSGNTIYF; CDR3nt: TGCGCCAGCAGTCGTTCTACAGAGGGGGACTCTGGAAACACCATATATTTT
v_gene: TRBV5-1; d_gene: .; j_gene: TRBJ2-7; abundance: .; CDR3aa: CASSLGRGSYEQYF; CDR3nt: TGCGCCAGCAGCTTAGGCAGGGGCTCCTACGAGCAGTACTTC
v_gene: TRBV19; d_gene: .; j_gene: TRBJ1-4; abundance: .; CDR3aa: CASSSRGGNEKLFF; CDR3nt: TGTGCCAGTAGTTCAAGGGGAGGGAATGAAAAACTGTTTTTT
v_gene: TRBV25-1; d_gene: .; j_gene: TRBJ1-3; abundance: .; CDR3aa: CASSEGTAVDTIYF; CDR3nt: TGTGCCAGCAGTGAGGGTACAGCAGTCGACACCATATATTTT
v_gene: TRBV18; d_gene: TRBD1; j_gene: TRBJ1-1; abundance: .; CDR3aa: CASSRPGGTEAFF; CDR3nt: TGTGCCAGCTCACGTCCAGGGGGCACTGAAGCTTTCTTT
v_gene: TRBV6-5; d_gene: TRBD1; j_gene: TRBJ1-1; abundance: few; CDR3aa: CASRGDSSTEAFF; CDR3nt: TGTGCCAGCAGGGGGGACAGCAGCACTGAAGCTTTCTTT
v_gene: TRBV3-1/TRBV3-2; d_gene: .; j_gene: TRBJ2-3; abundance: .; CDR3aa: CASSQPGPDTQYF; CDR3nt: TGTGCCAGCAGCCAACCAGGTCCAGATACGCAGTATTTT
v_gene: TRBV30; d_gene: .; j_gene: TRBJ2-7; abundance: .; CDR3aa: CAWSVGGGPGYEQYF; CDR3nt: TGTGCCTGGAGTGTCGGGGGAGGACCAGGCTACGAGCAGTACTTC
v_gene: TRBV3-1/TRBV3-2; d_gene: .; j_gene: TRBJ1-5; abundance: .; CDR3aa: CASSQERGNQPQHF; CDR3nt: TGTGCCAGCAGCCAAGAAAGGGGGAATCAGCCCCAGCATTTT
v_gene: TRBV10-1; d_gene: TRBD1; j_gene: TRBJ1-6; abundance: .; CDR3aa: CASSSKTGGSPLHF; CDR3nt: TGCGCCAGCAGTTCAAAAACAGGGGGCTCACCCCTCCACTTT
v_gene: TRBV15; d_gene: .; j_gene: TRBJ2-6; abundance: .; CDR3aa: CATSRDTQGTAGANVLTF; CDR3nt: TGTGCCACCAGCAGAGATACCCAGGGGACGGCTGGGGCCAACGTCCTGACTTTC
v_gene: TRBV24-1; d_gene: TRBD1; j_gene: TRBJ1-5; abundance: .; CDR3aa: CATSEAQGAFNQPQHF; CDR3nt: TGTGCCACCAGTGAGGCACAGGGGGCCTTCAATCAGCCCCAGCATTTT
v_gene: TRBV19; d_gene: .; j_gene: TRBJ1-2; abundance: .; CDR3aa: CASSIQVEGDGYTF; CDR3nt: TGTGCCAGTAGTATACAGGTTGAAGGGGATGGCTACACCTTC
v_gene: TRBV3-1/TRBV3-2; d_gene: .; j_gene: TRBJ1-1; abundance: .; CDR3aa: CASSRPTGVGAEAFF; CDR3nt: TGTGCCAGCAGTCGACCCACGGGGGTAGGGGCTGAAGCTTTCTTT
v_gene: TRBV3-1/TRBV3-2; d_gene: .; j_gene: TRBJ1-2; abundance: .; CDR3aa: CASTQTPAYGYTF; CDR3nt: TGTGCCAGCACTCAGACTCCTGCCTATGGCTACACCTTC
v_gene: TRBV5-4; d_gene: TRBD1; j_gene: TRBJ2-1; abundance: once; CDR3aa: CASSTPGTGAHNEQFF; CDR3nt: TGTGCCAGCAGCACCCCAGGGACAGGGGCCCACAATGAGCAGTTCTTC
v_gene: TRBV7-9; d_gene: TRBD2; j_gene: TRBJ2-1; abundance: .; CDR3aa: CASNILANDSYNEQFF; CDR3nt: TGTGCCAGCAACATACTAGCGAACGACTCCTACAATGAGCAGTTCTTC
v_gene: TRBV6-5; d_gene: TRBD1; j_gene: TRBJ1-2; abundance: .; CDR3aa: CASSPDRGRNYGYTF; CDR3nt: TGTGCCAGCAGTCCGGACAGGGGGCGAAACTATGGCTACACCTTC
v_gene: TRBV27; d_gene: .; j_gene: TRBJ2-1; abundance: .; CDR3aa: CASTLRIVFF; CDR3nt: TGTGCCAGCACCTTAAGAATAGTCTTCTTC
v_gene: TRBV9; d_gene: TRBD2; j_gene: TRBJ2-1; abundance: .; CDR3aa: CASSVEGLAGGPGGEQFF; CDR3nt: TGTGCCAGCAGCGTAGAGGGACTAGCGGGGGGGCCAGGAGGAGAGCAGTTCTTC
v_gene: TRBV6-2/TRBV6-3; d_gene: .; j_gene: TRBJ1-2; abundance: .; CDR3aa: CASSRQSGYTF; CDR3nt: TGTGCCAGCAGCCGACAGTCTGGCTACACCTTC
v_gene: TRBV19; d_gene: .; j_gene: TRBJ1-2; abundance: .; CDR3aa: CASSIGEGYTF; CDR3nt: TGTGCCAGTAGTATTGGAGAGGGCTACACCTTC
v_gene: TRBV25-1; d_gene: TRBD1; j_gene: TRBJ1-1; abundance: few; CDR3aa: CASSASGTGAFF; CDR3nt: TGTGCCAGCAGTGCCTCCGGGACAGGGGCTTTCTTT
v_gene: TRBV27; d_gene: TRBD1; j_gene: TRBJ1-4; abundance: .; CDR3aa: CASSLRRQGRATNEKLFF; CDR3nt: TGTGCCAGCAGTTTACGCCGACAGGGTAGGGCAACTAATGAAAAACTGTTTTTT
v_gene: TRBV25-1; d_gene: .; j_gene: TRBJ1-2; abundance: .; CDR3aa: CASRPGGVDYGYTF; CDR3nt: TGTGCCAGCCGCCCTGGAGGAGTCGACTATGGCTACACCTTC